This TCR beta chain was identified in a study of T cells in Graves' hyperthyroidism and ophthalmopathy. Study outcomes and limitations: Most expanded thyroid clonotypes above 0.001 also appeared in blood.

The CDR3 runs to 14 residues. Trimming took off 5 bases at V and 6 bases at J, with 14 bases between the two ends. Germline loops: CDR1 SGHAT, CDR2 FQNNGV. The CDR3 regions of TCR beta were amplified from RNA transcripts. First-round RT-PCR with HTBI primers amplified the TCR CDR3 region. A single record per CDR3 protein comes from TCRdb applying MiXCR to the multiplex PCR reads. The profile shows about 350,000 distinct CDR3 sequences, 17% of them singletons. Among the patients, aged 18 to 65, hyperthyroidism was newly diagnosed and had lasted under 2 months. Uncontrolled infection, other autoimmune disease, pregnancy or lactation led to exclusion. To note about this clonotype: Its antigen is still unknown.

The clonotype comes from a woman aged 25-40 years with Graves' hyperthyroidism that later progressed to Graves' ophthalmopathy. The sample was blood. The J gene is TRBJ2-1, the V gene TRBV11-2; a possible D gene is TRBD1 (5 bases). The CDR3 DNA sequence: TGTGCCAGCAGCCCAGCAGGGAACCCCAATGAGCAGTTCTTC. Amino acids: CASSPAGNPNEQFF.